This T cell receptor beta chain is drawn from a study of a mutant IDH1 vaccine in newly diagnosed glioma. Across the study: Eight vaccine injections were given to patients in weeks 1, 3, 5, 7, 11, 15, 19 and 23. The treated population exhibited a male proportion of about 60%, a female proportion of approximately 38%, and a mean age of around 40 years.

To note about this clone: No antigen is known for it. No DNA is shown, since the ends of the CDR3 on it are uncertain; the CDR3 is the one TCRdb lists.

Sample time point: week 11, during vaccination. Every single dose of the vaccine, 300 ug of mutant IDH1 20-mer peptide, came with topical imiquimod. Including both end residues, the CDR3 is 14 amino acids long. The germline V gene has CDR1 MNHEY and CDR2 SMNVEV (reference sequence). This table comes from immunoSEQ multiplex PCR, and its TCRdb copy is limited to in-frame clones, with some not included. The sample holds around 60,000 clones, about 88% seen once. Findings of the study overall: Patients showed vaccine-induced immune responses at a rate of 93.3%.

This chain joins TRBV27 and TRBJ1-5. The sequencing here drew on PBMCs, taken from a glioma patient whose treatment included an IDH1 peptide vaccine. This receptor was identified in a woman between 50 and 59 years old with glioma. The CDR3 sequence is CASSSSDSNQPQHF.